This T cell receptor (beta chain) was observed in a study of CD8 T cells in ankylosing spondylitis. General observations from the study: Typical of ankylosing spondylitis blood, it appeared, was a TCR beta motif of fewer than ten highly homologous variants.

The germline V gene has CDR1 SGHTA and CDR2 FQGNSA. The length of the CDR3 is 14 residues. Trimming removed 0 bases from V and 2 bases from J, with 7 bases in between. TCRdb analysed the 5' RACE reads with MiXCR anew, one entry per CDR3 protein. The sample gives fewer than 550,000 distinct CDR3 sequences, about 5% of which show up once; roughly 3.2% is in the top ten. This clonotype has at least ten counts. Its antigen remains unknown. This sequence joins TRBV7-2 and TRBJ1-2; the D is unclear. The TCR sequence derives from a male donor with ankylosing spondylitis. Sequenced material: blood, either unsorted or a sorted T cell fraction (not recorded which). CDR3 coding DNA: TGTGCCAGCAGCTTAGCCCCAGAGAACTATGGCTACACCTTC. Its translation: CASSLAPENYGYTF. The full variable domain, its missing parts supplied by reference TRBV7-2 and TRBJ1-2, is GAGVSQSPSNKVTEKGKDVELRCDPISGHTALYWYRQSLGQGLEFLIYFQGNSAPDKSGLPSDRFSAERTGGSVSTLTIQRTQQEDSAVYLCASSLAPENYGYTFGSGTRLTVV.